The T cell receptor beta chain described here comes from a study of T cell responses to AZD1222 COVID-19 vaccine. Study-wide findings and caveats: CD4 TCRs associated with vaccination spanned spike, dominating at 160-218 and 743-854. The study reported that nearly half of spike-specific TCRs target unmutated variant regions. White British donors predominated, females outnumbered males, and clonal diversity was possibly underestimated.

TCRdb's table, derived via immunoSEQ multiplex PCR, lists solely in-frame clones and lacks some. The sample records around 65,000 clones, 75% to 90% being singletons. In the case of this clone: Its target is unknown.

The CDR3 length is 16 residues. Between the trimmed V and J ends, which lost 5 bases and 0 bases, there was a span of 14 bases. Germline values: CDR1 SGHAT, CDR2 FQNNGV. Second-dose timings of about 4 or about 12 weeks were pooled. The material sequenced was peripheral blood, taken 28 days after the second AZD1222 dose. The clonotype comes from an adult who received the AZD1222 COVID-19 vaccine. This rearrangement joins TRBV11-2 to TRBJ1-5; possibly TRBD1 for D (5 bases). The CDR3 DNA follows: TGTGCCAGCAGCCAACTGACAGCTCATAGCAATCAGCCCCAGCATTTT. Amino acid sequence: CASSQLTAHSNQPQHF.